These T cell receptor beta chains were read from a single sample in a study of Ad26.COV2.S vaccination and SARS-CoV-2 variants. Only in-frame clones appear in the TCRdb table, and some are missing; sequencing was by immunoSEQ multiplex PCR. Of about 180,000 clones in the sample, roughly 89% were seen once. The sample was peripheral blood, taken after recovery from COVID-19. The receptor set was obtained from a human donor who had recovered from COVID-19. CDR3s include the opening cysteine and the closing phenylalanine or tryptophan. A D gene is named only where the DNA matches it firmly.

V gene	J gene	D gene	CDR3 protein
TRBV18	TRBJ1-5	NA	CASSPSSGPSNQPQHF
TRBV9	TRBJ1-5	NA	CASSPDGNQPQHF
TRBV18	TRBJ2-1	TRBD1	CASSLLGTGIAYNEQFF
TRBV9	TRBJ2-2	NA	CASSAHHRSGELFF
TRBV9	TRBJ1-3	NA	CASSSGVENTIYF
TRBV5-1	TRBJ2-1	NA	CASSLTANSYNEQFF
TRBV20-1	TRBJ1-4	NA	CSATRGEKLFF
TRBV7-8	TRBJ2-1	TRBD2	CASASGSYNEQFF
TRBV7-9	TRBJ2-7	NA	CASSFFGRGPLGDEQYF
TRBV15	TRBJ2-7	NA	CATSRARSYEQYF
TRBV12-3/TRBV12-4	TRBJ2-3	NA	CASSNLRTDTQYF
TRBV7-6	TRBJ1-1	NA	CASSQPGLNTEAFF
TRBV7-8	TRBJ2-6	TRBD1	CASSLPSVTGAGANVLTF
TRBV28	TRBJ1-6	NA	CASITGDYNSPLHF
TRBV2	TRBJ2-3	TRBD2	CASTGGRGPDTQYF
TRBV15	TRBJ2-2	TRBD2	CATSSRLAGATGELFF
TRBV6-1	TRBJ1-6	NA	CASSEESSYNSPLHF
TRBV21-1	TRBJ2-7	NA	CASSKPPKKTSGSRCGEQYF
TRBV11-2	TRBJ1-1	TRBD1	CASSSTGGAFF
TRBV3-1/TRBV3-2	TRBJ2-3	TRBD2	CASSQGTSGFTDTQYF
TRBV7-8	TRBJ1-6	NA	CASSSIRVRDSPLHF
TRBV25-1	TRBJ1-2	NA	CASSGIQQGGGYTF